The clone carrying this T cell receptor (beta chain) showed up just a few times. Its antigen is still unknown. Amplified material comprised TCR beta CDR3 regions derived from RNA transcripts. HTBI primers were used in a first-round RT-PCR, which preceded a second-round multiplex PCR. TCRdb recomputed calls from the multiplex PCR reads with MiXCR, one row per CDR3 protein. Of about 740,000 distinct CDR3 sequences in the sample, 40% are singletons; the top ten hold 44%. Trimming removed 0 bases from V and 5 bases from J, with 9 bases in between. This CDR3 has 15 residues. Looked up from germline, CDR1 is SGHKS and CDR2 is YYEKEE (reference sequence). This entry comes from a study of Graves' ophthalmopathy and Graves' hyperthyroidism. General observations from the study: Forecasting of ophthalmopathy progression by the model achieved around 68% sensitivity and around 77% specificity.

The clonotype was recovered from an adult man with Graves' ophthalmopathy. The chain combines TRBV5-5 with TRBJ1-6; D gene unclear. The sequencing input was peripheral blood. For the CDR3, the DNA is TGTGCCAGCAGCTTGGTCTCTGAAGATAATTCACCCCTCCACTTT. Translated: CASSLVSEDNSPLHF.